A single sample is the source of the 28 T cell receptor beta chains below, sequenced in a study of T-cell reconstitution after alpha-beta-depleted transplantation in children. Preparation of the TCRbeta library was carried out with unique molecular identifiers. TCRdb re-called the PCR reads through MiXCR, storing one row per CDR3 protein. The sample holds roughly 66,000 distinct CDR3 sequences, 4% to 5% seen once. Sample: PBMCs, mostly from graft donor cells, taken 180 days after TCRalphabeta/CD19-depleted stem cell transplant. The receptor set was obtained from a boy under two years old who had a stem cell transplant for acute myeloid leukemia, so the T cells may come from the graft donor.

This clonotype was counted only a few times. The chain carries TRBV9 and TRBJ2-2; D uncertain. There are 15 residues in the CDR3. Germline V CDR1 and CDR2: SGDLS, YYNGEE. V was cut by 2 bases and J by 2 bases, with 10 bases left in between. The CDR3, as DNA: TGTGCCAGCAGCGTCGTTGGGGTCAACACCGGGGAGCTGTTTTTT. Protein product: CASSVVGVNTGELFF.

The rearrangement joins TRBV9 to TRBJ2-3; D uncertain. Germline CDR1 reads SGDLS; CDR2 reads YYNGEE. With 3 bases removed from V and 5 bases from J, the gap between germline ends came to 10 bases. This CDR3 spans 13 amino acids. The CDR3, as DNA: TGTGCCAGCAGCGCCCCCGCCAAAGATACGCAGTATTTT. This encodes CASSAPAKDTQYF.

This clonotype was observed many times. For the CDR3, the DNA is TGTGCCAGCAGCCAAGGAGATACGCAGTATTTT. This encodes CASSQGDTQYF. The genes are TRBV3-1 and TRBJ2-3; D remains ambiguous. The CDR3 length is 11 residues. From germline, CDR1 is LGHDT and CDR2 YNNKEL (reference sequence). V shed 1 base and J shed 5 bases, with 1 base lying between them.

This clonotype was detected ten times or more. The rearrangement joins TRBV18 to TRBJ2-1; D possibly uses TRBD1 or TRBD2 (5 bases each). Germline V gene lookup returns CDR1 KGHSH and CDR2 LQKENI. The CDR3 totals 16 residues. Deletions cut 2 bases from V and 0 bases from J, with 11 bases between. This chain's CDR3 is CASSPVGPNSYNEQFF. The CDR3 DNA reads TGTGCCAGCTCACCAGTGGGACCCAACTCCTACAATGAGCAGTTCTTC.

In the case of this clonotype: This sequence may be a read error, since a much larger clone differs from it by one base. This sequence joins TRBV5-6 and TRBJ2-6; D remains ambiguous. V lost 7 bases and J lost 2, with 16 bases in between. Germline lookup yields CDR1 SGHDT and CDR2 YYEEEE. There are 16 residues in the CDR3. CDR3 sequence (DNA): TGTGCCAGCGGCCCTACCGACCGCCCTGGGGCCAACGTCCTGACTTTC. It translates to CASGPTDRPGANVLTF.

This clonotype has at least ten counts. The chain uses TRBV28 and TRBJ2-7; D is undetermined. With 4 bases removed from V and 6 bases from J, the gap between germline ends came to 7 bases. The CDR3 is 11 residues long. The germline V gene encodes CDR1 MDHEN and CDR2 SYDVKM. CDR3 loop: CASSSRVEQYV. The CDR3 nucleotides read TGTGCCAGCAGTTCTAGGGTCGAGCAGTACGTC.

In this sample, this clonotype turned up many times. The J gene is TRBJ2-5, the V gene TRBV27; D is undetermined. The V and J ends lost 5 bases and 0 bases respectively, with 13 bases between them. The germline V gene encodes CDR1 MNHEY and CDR2 SMNVEV (reference sequence). The CDR3 spans 15 residues. As DNA, the CDR3 is TGTGCCAGCAGTCGGACCAGGCTCTACCAAGAGACCCAGTACTTC. This codes for CASSRTRLYQETQYF.

There are many counts of this clonotype. The chain is built from TRBV7-9 and TRBJ1-1, with D unclear. Looked up from germline, CDR1 is SEHNR and CDR2 is FQNEAQ (reference sequence). V dropped 3 bases and J dropped 2 bases, with 7 bases sitting between them. The CDR3 consists of 13 residues. CDR3 amino acids: CASSLHINTEAFF. CDR3 nucleotide sequence: TGTGCCAGCAGCTTGCACATAAACACTGAAGCTTTCTTT.

This clonotype has ten or more counts. The chain uses TRBV30 and TRBJ1-6, with a tentative D call TRBD1 (5 bases). Trimming took off 0 bases at V and 7 bases at J, with 7 bases between the two ends. The V gene's germline CDR1 is GTSNPN and CDR2 SVGIG (reference sequence). The CDR3 runs to 13 residues. CDR3 nucleotide sequence: TGTGCCTGGAGTGTACGACAGAATTCACCCCTCCACTTT. It encodes CAWSVRQNSPLHF.

Many counts were recorded for this clonotype. V is TRBV20-1 and J is TRBJ2-3; perhaps TRBD1 as D (6 bases). Germline values: CDR1 DFQATT, CDR2 SNEGSKA (reference sequence). Trimming removed 6 bases from V and 4 bases from J, with 11 bases in between. There are 12 residues in the CDR3. The CDR3 DNA is TGCAGTGCCGGGACAACTTCAGATACGCAGTATTTT. Translating it yields CSAGTTSDTQYF.

This clonotype was seen many times. The chain employs TRBV5-1 and TRBJ2-3; D is perhaps TRBD1 or TRBD2 (5 bases each). There are 13 residues in the CDR3. V dropped 1 base and J dropped 5 bases, with 8 bases sitting between them. CDR1 and CDR2 (germline): SGHRS, YFSETQ. CDR3 bases: TGCGCCAGCAGCTTGTGGGACGGAGATACGCAGTATTTT. It is translated as CASSLWDGDTQYF.

A remark on this clonotype: A much larger clone sits a single nucleotide away, making a read error possible. This chain joins TRBV2 and TRBJ1-3, with D unclear. In germline, CDR1 is SNHLY, CDR2 FYNNEI. The CDR3 loop spans 18 amino acids. Written as DNA, the CDR3 is TGTGCCTGCAGTTCGGTCCGACTTTCCAGGCTCTCTGGAAACACCATATATTTT. It specifies CACSSVRLSRLSGNTIYF. The variable domain in full, with the rest retrieved from reference TRBV2 and TRBJ1-3, is EPEVTQTPSHQVTQMGQEVILRCVPISNHLYFYWYRQILGQKVEFLVSFYNNEISEKSEIFDDQFSVERPDGSNFTLKIRSTKLEDSAMYFCACSSVRLSRLSGNTIYFGEGSWLTVV.

This clonotype was seen ten or more times. This chain uses TRBV20-1 with TRBJ2-1; a weak D match, TRBD1 (5 bases). CDR3 length: 13 amino acids. Per the germline V gene, CDR1 is DFQATT and CDR2 is SNEGSKA (reference sequence). The V end lost 5 bases, the J end lost 4 bases, and 12 bases lay between the germline ends. The chain's CDR3 is CSASTAVYNEQFF. CDR3 DNA: TGCAGTGCTTCGACAGCAGTATACAATGAGCAGTTCTTC.

This clonotype has at least ten counts. V and J are TRBV20-1 and TRBJ1-1; possibly TRBD1 for D (6 bases). Trimming took off 1 base at V and 9 bases at J, with 15 bases between the two ends. Germline V gene lookup returns CDR1 DFQATT and CDR2 SNEGSKA (reference sequence). This CDR3 comprises 13 residues. Written as DNA, the CDR3 is TGCAGTGCTAGAGCAGACTCAACAGGGAAAGCTTTCTTT. Its protein product is CSARADSTGKAFF.

This clonotype has at least ten counts. This sequence joins TRBV20-1 and TRBJ2-1; D is possibly TRBD2 (7 bases). Germline-derived CDR1 and CDR2 are DFQATT and SNEGSKA (reference sequence). V was shortened by 3 bases and J by 9 bases, with 27 bases between the two germline ends. The CDR3 sequence is 17 residues long. The CDR3 DNA sequence: TGCAGTGCTAGTAGTCTCCGGGGGGCCTCCGGACTTAGTGAGCAGTTCTTC. It is translated as CSASSLRGASGLSEQFF.

This clonotype occurred many times. The chain joins TRBV12-3 or TRBV12-4 to TRBJ1-1; D is unresolved. Trimming removed 5 bases at V and 4 bases at J, with 14 bases between. The CDR3 runs 14 residues. The CDR3 region is CASSPALRSTEAFF. The CDR3 DNA reads TGTGCCAGCAGTCCCGCTTTGCGGTCCACTGAAGCTTTCTTT.

This clonotype was picked up many times. The chain couples TRBV4-3 to TRBJ2-7, with 7 bases aligning to TRBD1. Germline CDR1 is LGHNA and CDR2 is YSLEER. Losses at the gene ends were 3 bases for V and 4 bases for J; bases not matched to a gene: 12. The CDR3 totals 16 residues. CDR3 in amino acids: CASSQGNRGALYEQYF. In nucleotides, the CDR3 is TGCGCCAGCAGCCAGGGCAACAGGGGCGCATTGTACGAGCAGTACTTC.

This clonotype was seen repeatedly, ten times or more. The DNA of the CDR3 is TGCAGTGCTAGAGCCGCCCCCGTACAGGGTGGCGAGCAGTACTTC. This codes for CSARAAPVQGGEQYF. The chain joins TRBV20-1 to TRBJ2-7; TRBD1 might be the D (6 bases). This CDR3 spans 15 amino acids. With 1 base removed from V and 6 bases from J, the gap between germline ends came to 19 bases. Germline loops: CDR1 DFQATT, CDR2 SNEGSKA (reference sequence).

This clonotype occurred many times. V and J are TRBV29-1 and TRBJ2-5, with 9 bases fitting TRBD1. Germline CDR1 reads SQVTM; CDR2 reads ANQGSEA. This CDR3 spans 13 amino acids. CDR3 region: CRTGGIRQETQYF. Here the CDR3 DNA reads TGCAGAACAGGGGGCATACGACAAGAGACCCAGTACTTC.

The CDR3 loop reads CSARDWTSEQYF. CDR3 sequence (DNA): TGCAGTGCTAGAGATTGGACAAGCGAGCAGTACTTC. The V and J genes are TRBV20-1 and TRBJ2-7; tentative D call: TRBD1 (5 bases). Trimming took 0 bases from V and 6 from J, leaving 9 bases between them. The CDR3 extends over 12 amino acids. The germline CDR1 and CDR2 sequences are DFQATT and SNEGSKA (reference sequence).

This clonotype has a handful of counts. The chain joins TRBV5-4 to TRBJ2-7; D unclear. The CDR3 covers 13 residues. Per the germline V gene, CDR1 is SGHNT and CDR2 is YYREEE (reference sequence). Trimming took off 3 bases at V and 6 bases at J, with 13 bases between the two ends. DNA for the CDR3: TGTGCCAGCAGCTCTTCCCTTCCTTCCGAGCAGTACTTC. This codes for CASSSSLPSEQYF.

This sequence joins TRBV30 and TRBJ2-4; 10 positions agree with TRBD2. Per germline, CDR1 GTSNPN and CDR2 SVGIG (reference sequence). This CDR3 region has 17 residues. V trimming: 8 bases; J trimming: 0 bases; junction bases outside the gene matches: 13. CDR3 nucleotides: TGTGCCGGAGGGGCTAGCGGGGGTATCCTAGCCAAAAACATTCAGTACTTC. Its protein is CAGGASGGILAKNIQYF.

Ten or more counts support this clonotype. The rearrangement links TRBV7-2 to TRBJ1-2, with 12 bases fitting TRBD1. CDR3 size: 15 residues. Germline values: CDR1 SGHTA, CDR2 FQGNSA. V was clipped by 5 bases and J by 2 bases; unmatched bases: 3. CDR3 sequence (DNA): TGTGCCAGCAGCATGGGACAGGGGGCCAACTATGGCTACACCTTC. It encodes CASSMGQGANYGYTF. Based on the CDR3 plus reference TRBV7-2 and TRBJ1-2, the full variable domain is GAGVSQSPSNKVTEKGKDVELRCDPISGHTALYWYRQSLGQGLEFLIYFQGNSAPDKSGLPSDRFSAERTGGSVSTLTIQRTQQEDSAVYLCASSMGQGANYGYTFGSGTRLTVV.

This clonotype was counted many times. The CDR3 sequence is CSAYRGVNTGELFF. CDR3 in DNA: TGCAGTGCTTACAGGGGCGTGAACACCGGGGAGCTGTTTTTT. V and J are TRBV20-1 and TRBJ2-2; 7 bases fit TRBD1. With V trimmed by 5 bases and J by 1 base, 4 bases remained unmatched. CDR1 is DFQATT and CDR2 is SNEGSKA in the germline V gene (reference sequence). CDR3 length: 14 residues.

This clonotype was found many times. The chain couples TRBV24-1 to TRBJ2-5; 7 bases match TRBD2. This CDR3 has 15 amino acids. The germline V gene has CDR1 KGHDR and CDR2 SFDVKD. V was clipped by 4 bases and J by 5 bases; unmatched bases: 9. CDR3 amino acids: CATSDPTAAGETQYF. DNA of the CDR3: TGTGCCACCAGTGACCCAACAGCAGCGGGGGAGACCCAGTACTTC.

This clonotype was observed at least ten times. DNA of the CDR3: TGTGCCAGCAGCCAAACAGCCTACGAGCAGTACTTC. Translated, it gives CASSQTAYEQYF. This chain connects TRBV6-2 or TRBV6-3 to TRBJ2-7; D is unresolved. Germline-derived CDR1 and CDR2 are MNHEY and SVGEGT. V lost 6 bases to trimming and J lost 2 bases, with 8 bases between them. CDR3 length: 12 amino acids.

J is TRBJ1-1 and V is TRBV20-1; possibly TRBD1 for D (5 bases). The germline CDR1 and CDR2 sequences are DFQATT and SNEGSKA (reference sequence). The germline V and J ends were trimmed by 5 bases and 5 bases, with 18 bases remaining between them. This CDR3 has 14 residues. CDR3 in amino acids: CSAFRGARGTEAFF. The CDR3 nucleotides read TGCAGTGCTTTCCGGGGCGCAAGGGGAACTGAAGCTTTCTTT.

This clonotype appeared many times. The chain combines TRBV12-3 or TRBV12-4 with TRBJ1-2; D is ambiguous. CDR3 size: 13 residues. V gave up 6 bases and J gave up 4 bases, with 12 bases separating them. CDR3 nucleotide sequence: TGTGCCAGCAGGGGCGGACGGTTCTATGGCTACACCTTC. Protein: CASRGGRFYGYTF.